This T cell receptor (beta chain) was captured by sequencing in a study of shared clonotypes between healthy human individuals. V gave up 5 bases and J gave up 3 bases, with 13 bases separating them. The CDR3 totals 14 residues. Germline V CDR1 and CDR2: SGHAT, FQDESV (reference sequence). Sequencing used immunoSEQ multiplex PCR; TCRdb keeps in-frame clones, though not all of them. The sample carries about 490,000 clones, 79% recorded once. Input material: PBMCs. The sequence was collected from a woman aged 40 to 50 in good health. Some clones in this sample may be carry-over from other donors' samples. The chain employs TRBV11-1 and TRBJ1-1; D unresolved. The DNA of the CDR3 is TGTGCCAGCAGCCAAGGGAGGGAGGACACTGAAGCTTTCTTT. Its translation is CASSQGREDTEAFF.